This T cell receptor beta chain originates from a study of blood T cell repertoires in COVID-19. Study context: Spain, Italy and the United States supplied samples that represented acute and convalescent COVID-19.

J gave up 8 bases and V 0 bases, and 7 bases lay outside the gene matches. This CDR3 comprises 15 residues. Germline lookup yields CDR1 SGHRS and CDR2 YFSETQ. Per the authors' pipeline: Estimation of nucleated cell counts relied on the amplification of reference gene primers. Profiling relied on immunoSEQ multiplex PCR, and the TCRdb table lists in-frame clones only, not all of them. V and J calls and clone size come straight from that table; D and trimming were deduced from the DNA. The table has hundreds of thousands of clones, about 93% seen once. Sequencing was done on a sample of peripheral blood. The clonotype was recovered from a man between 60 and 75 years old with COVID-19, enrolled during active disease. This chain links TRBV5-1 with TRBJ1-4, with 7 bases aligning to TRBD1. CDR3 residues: CASSLEGAGQEKLFF. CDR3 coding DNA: TGCGCCAGCAGCTTGGAGGGGGCAGGACAGGAAAAACTGTTTTTT.